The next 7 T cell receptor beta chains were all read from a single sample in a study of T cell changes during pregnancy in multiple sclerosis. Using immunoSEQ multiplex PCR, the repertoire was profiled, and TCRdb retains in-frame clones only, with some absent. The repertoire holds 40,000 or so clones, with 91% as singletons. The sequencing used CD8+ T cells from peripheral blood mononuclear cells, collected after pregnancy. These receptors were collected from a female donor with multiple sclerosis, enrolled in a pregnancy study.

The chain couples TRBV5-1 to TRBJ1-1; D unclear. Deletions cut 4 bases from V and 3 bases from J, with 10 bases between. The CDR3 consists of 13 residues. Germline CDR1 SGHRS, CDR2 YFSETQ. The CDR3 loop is CASSPRWDTEAFF. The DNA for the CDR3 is TGCGCCAGCAGCCCTAGATGGGACACTGAAGCTTTCTTT. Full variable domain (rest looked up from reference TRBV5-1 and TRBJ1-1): KAGVTQTPRYLIKTRGQQVTLSCSPISGHRSVSWYQQTPGQGLQFLFEYFSETQRNKGNFPGRFSGRQFSNSRSEMNVSTLELGDSALYLCASSPRWDTEAFFGQGTRLTVV.

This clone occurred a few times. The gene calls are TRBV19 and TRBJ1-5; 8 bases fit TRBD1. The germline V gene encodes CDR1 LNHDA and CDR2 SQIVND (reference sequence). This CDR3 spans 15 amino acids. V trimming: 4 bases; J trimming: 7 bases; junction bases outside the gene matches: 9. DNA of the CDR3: TGTGCCAGTAGTACCTCAGGGGGCAGCTTGCAGCCCCAGCATTTT. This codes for CASSTSGGSLQPQHF.

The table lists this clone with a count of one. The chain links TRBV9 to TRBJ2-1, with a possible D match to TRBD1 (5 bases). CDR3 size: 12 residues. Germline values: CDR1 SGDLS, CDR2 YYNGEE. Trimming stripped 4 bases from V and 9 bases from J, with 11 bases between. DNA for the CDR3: TGTGCCAGCAGCCCAGGGTCCAGTGAGCAGTTCTTC. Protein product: CASSPGSSEQFF.

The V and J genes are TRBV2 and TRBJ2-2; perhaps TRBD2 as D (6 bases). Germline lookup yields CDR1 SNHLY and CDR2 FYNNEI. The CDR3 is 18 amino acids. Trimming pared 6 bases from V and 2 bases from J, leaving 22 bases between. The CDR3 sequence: CASSHSTSRGINTGELFF. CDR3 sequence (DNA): TGTGCCAGCAGCCACTCGACTAGTCGGGGGATAAACACCGGGGAGCTGTTTTTT.

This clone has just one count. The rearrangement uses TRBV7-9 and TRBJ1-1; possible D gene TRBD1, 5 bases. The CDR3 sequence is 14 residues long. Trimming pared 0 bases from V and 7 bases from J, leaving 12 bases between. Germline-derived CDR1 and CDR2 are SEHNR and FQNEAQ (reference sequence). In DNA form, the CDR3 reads TGTGCCAGCAGCTTAGCGCGAGGGAGGGGTGAAGCTTTCTTT. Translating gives CASSLARGRGEAFF.

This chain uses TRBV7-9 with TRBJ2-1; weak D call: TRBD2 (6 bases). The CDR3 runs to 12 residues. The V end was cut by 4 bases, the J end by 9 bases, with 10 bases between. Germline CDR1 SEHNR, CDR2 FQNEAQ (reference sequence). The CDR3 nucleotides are TGTGCCAGCAGCTCGACTAGGAGTGAGCAGTTCTTC. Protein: CASSSTRSEQFF.

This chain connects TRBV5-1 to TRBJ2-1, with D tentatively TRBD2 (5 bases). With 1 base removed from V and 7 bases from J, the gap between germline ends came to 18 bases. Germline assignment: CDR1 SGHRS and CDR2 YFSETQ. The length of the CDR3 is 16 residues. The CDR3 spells CASSLSTAPRRNEQFF. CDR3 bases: TGCGCCAGCAGCTTGTCCACAGCCCCCCGGAGGAATGAGCAGTTCTTC.